The entry below describes one TCR beta chain. Sequenced by immunoSEQ multiplex PCR; TCRdb stores in-frame clones only, minus some. The table lists 250,000 or so clones, about 87% of them singletons, with around 3.6% in the top ten. The V gene's germline CDR1 is DFQATT and CDR2 SNEGSKA (reference sequence). The CDR3 is 15 amino acids. The trim removed 6 bases at V and 7 bases at J, leaving 14 bases unmatched. This entry is derived from a study of blood T cell repertoires in COVID-19. The receptor was derived from a woman aged 25 to 39 who had been exposed to COVID-19. The rearrangement joins TRBV20-1 to TRBJ2-1, with 8 positions matching TRBD2. Material: PBMCs or T cells enriched from blood (not recorded which). The CDR3 nucleotides are TGCAGTGCCAGTGCGGGACTAGGGGACTTTAATGAGCAGTTCTTC. Its translation is CSASAGLGDFNEQFF.